The 32 T cell receptor beta chains below all came from one sample that was sequenced in a study of regulatory and conventional T cells in RAG deficiency. TCRdb's copy holds only in-frame clones and misses some; the assay was immunoSEQ multiplex PCR. The table has some 28,000 clones, over 80% seen once. Genomic DNA came from blood regulatory T cells gated CD4+ CD25-high CD127-low. These records were also assigned to another study, of regulatory T cells. That publication notes: Primers: 52 TRBV forward and 13 TRBJ reverse.

Sequencing used Tregs sorted from blood. Every receptor here comes from a human donor in good health.

The V and J genes are TRBV11-2 and TRBJ1-4; 7 bases are shared with TRBD1. Trimming at V came to 4 bases and at J to 4 bases, leaving 3 bases not matched to a gene. The V gene's germline CDR1 is SGHAT and CDR2 FQNNGV. The CDR3 spans 14 residues. The CDR3 DNA reads TGTGCCAGCAGCTCACAGGGGATTAATGAAAAACTGTTTTTT. Translation: CASSSQGINEKLFF.

The chain has TRBV7-2 and TRBJ2-1; D not certain. There are 14 residues in the CDR3. Germline V gives CDR1 SGHTA, CDR2 FQGNSA. V lost 3 bases and J lost 2, with 8 bases in between. The CDR3 reads CASSFQVPYNEQFF. As DNA, the CDR3 is TGTGCCAGCAGCTTTCAGGTACCCTACAATGAGCAGTTCTTC.

The J gene is TRBJ2-1, the V gene TRBV5-1; D gene uncertain. With 0 bases removed from V and 7 bases from J, the gap between germline ends came to 11 bases. CDR3 length equals 14 residues. Germline CDR1 and CDR2: SGHRS and YFSETQ. In nucleotides, the CDR3 is TGCGCCAGCAGCTTGGGACCTCCCGAGAATGAGCAGTTCTTC. Translated: CASSLGPPENEQFF. The full variable domain, with the rest looked up from reference TRBV5-1 and TRBJ2-1, is KAGVTQTPRYLIKTRGQQVTLSCSPISGHRSVSWYQQTPGQGLQFLFEYFSETQRNKGNFPGRFSGRQFSNSRSEMNVSTLELGDSALYLCASSLGPPENEQFFGPGTRLTVL.

This clone appeared once. The chain uses TRBV2 and TRBJ2-7; a weak D match, TRBD1 (7 bases). Germline V gene lookup returns CDR1 SNHLY and CDR2 FYNNEI. V was clipped by 1 base and J by 4 bases, with 14 bases between them. CDR3 size: 15 residues. The chain's CDR3 is CASSEGQGGGYEQYF. DNA for the CDR3: TGTGCCAGCAGTGAAGGACAGGGAGGTGGGTACGAGCAGTACTTC.

The chain recombines TRBV6-5 with TRBJ1-2, with TRBD1 matching 7 bases. With 2 bases clipped from V and 8 bases from J, the junction kept 5 bases outside the gene matches. The CDR3 runs 13 residues. From germline, CDR1 is MNHEY and CDR2 SVGAGI. CDR3 loop: CASSYRGREGYTF. CDR3 coding DNA: TGTGCCAGCAGTTACAGGGGGCGTGAAGGCTACACCTTC.

The gene calls are TRBV2 and TRBJ2-7; the match to TRBD2 covers 8 bases. The CDR3 covers 14 residues. Germline CDR1 SNHLY, CDR2 FYNNEI. J was trimmed by 5 bases and V by 6 bases; bases with no gene match: 9. The CDR3 protein is CASSPLRGAHEQYF. CDR3 DNA sequence: TGTGCCAGCAGCCCTTTGCGGGGGGCCCACGAGCAGTACTTC.

The rearrangement links TRBV7-6 to TRBJ2-7; TRBD1 matches at 8 bases. The CDR3 contains 15 residues. CDR1 and CDR2 from the germline V gene are SGHVS and FNYEAQ. Losses at the gene ends were 6 bases for V and 0 bases for J; bases not matched to a gene: 7. This CDR3 is CASSSGQASSYEQYF. The CDR3 DNA sequence: TGTGCCAGCAGTTCGGGACAGGCGAGCTCCTACGAGCAGTACTTC.

The chain carries TRBV6-5 and TRBJ1-2; D uncertain. Germline CDR1 is MNHEY and CDR2 is SVGAGI. V dropped 2 bases and J dropped 4 bases, with 14 bases sitting between them. The CDR3 is 15 residues long. The CDR3 DNA sequence: TGTGCCAGCAGTTACCTACGGCGGGGTGGCTATGGCTACACCTTC. Its protein is CASSYLRRGGYGYTF.

V gene TRBV5-1 combines with J gene TRBJ2-1; D perhaps matches TRBD2 (7 bases). CDR1 and CDR2 (germline): SGHRS, YFSETQ. V was pared by 4 bases and J by 1 base, with 15 bases between. This CDR3 is 16 amino acids long. DNA of the CDR3: TGCGCCAGCAGCCCGGGGGGCCAGCTGTCCTACAATGAGCAGTTCTTC. Encoded protein: CASSPGGQLSYNEQFF. Filled out from reference TRBV5-1 and TRBJ2-1, the complete variable domain reads KAGVTQTPRYLIKTRGQQVTLSCSPISGHRSVSWYQQTPGQGLQFLFEYFSETQRNKGNFPGRFSGRQFSNSRSEMNVSTLELGDSALYLCASSPGGQLSYNEQFFGPGTRLTVL.

This clone has a single count. CDR3 bases: TGTGCCAGCAGCTTACCAGACAGGGGGTCTAACTATGGCTACACCTTC. This codes for CASSLPDRGSNYGYTF. The chain uses TRBV7-9 and TRBJ1-2; the match to TRBD1 covers 9 bases. Germline V gene data show CDR1 as SEHNR and CDR2 as FQNEAQ (reference sequence). This CDR3 is 16 amino acids long. V shed 2 bases and J 0 bases; nucleotides not matched to a gene: 4. Using reference TRBV7-9 and TRBJ1-2 for the parts outside the CDR3, the full variable domain is DTGVSQNPRHKITKRGQNVTFRCDPISEHNRLYWYRQTLGQGPEFLTYFQNEAQLEKSRLLSDRFSAERPKGSFSTLEIQRTEQGDSAMYLCASSLPDRGSNYGYTFGSGTRLTVV.

The CDR3 nucleotides are TGTGCCAGCAGAGAGGACAGGGTAGGACGGGGGCAGTACTTC. Its translation: CASREDRVGRGQYF. The chain joins TRBV2 to TRBJ2-7; 8 bases map to TRBD1. Germline assignment: CDR1 SNHLY and CDR2 FYNNEI. Trimming took 6 bases from V and 9 from J; bases not matched to a gene: 13. The CDR3 totals 14 residues.

The chain is built from TRBV7-9 and TRBJ1-1; D unresolved. The germline V and J ends were trimmed by 10 bases and 11 bases, with 17 bases remaining between them. The CDR3 spans 11 residues. From germline, CDR1 is SEHNR and CDR2 FQNEAQ (reference sequence). CDR3 in DNA: TGTGCCACGCTAAAGCTTAGTCGGGCTTTCTTT. Protein product: CATLKLSRAFF. Full variable domain (missing parts from reference TRBV7-9 and TRBJ1-1): DTGVSQNPRHKITKRGQNVTFRCDPISEHNRLYWYRQTLGQGPEFLTYFQNEAQLEKSRLLSDRFSAERPKGSFSTLEIQRTEQGDSAMYLCATLKLSRAFFGQGTRLTVV.

V and J are TRBV5-1 and TRBJ2-3; 8 bases map to TRBD1. This CDR3 is built from 14 residues. Per the germline V gene, CDR1 is SGHRS and CDR2 is YFSETQ. With 2 bases clipped from V and 6 bases from J, the junction kept 5 bases outside the gene matches. CDR3 DNA sequence: TGCGCCAGCAGCTTCGGCAGGGGGCCCGATACGCAGTATTTT. This translates into CASSFGRGPDTQYF.

The chain combines TRBV14 with TRBJ2-3, with 8 positions matching TRBD1. Germline trimming cut 3 bases from V and 4 bases from J; bases unmatched to any gene: 15. The CDR3 runs 18 residues. Germline V gives CDR1 SGHDN, CDR2 FVKESK. CDR3 sequence reads: CASSHKLHGTGLPDTQYF. The CDR3 DNA reads as TGTGCCAGCAGCCATAAGCTCCACGGGACAGGATTACCAGATACGCAGTATTTT.

The chain uses TRBV2 and TRBJ2-1; 10 bases agree with TRBD1. This CDR3 has 15 amino acids. The V and J ends lost 5 bases and 6 bases, in that order; junction bases with no gene match: 7. Germline lookup yields CDR1 SNHLY and CDR2 FYNNEI. As DNA, the CDR3 is TGTGCCAGCAGTTGGTCCGGACAGGGGGGCAATGAGCAGTTCTTC. It specifies CASSWSGQGGNEQFF.

The chain links TRBV7-7 to TRBJ2-1; 11 nucleotides agree with TRBD2. The CDR3 contains 13 residues. Germline CDR1 is SSHAT and CDR2 is FNYEAQ (reference sequence). The DNA for the CDR3 is TGTGCTATCCGAACTAGCGGGGGAAGGGAGCAGTTCTTC. Amino acids: CAIRTSGGREQFF.

CDR3 amino acids: CASSRQGLGYGYTF. The DNA of the CDR3 is TGTGCCAGCAGCAGACAGGGTTTGGGGTATGGCTACACCTTC. This chain connects TRBV21-1 to TRBJ1-2; the D call TRBD1 from the table was never checked on the DNA. TRBV21-1 is designated a pseudogene. The CDR3 contains 14 residues.

This clone was seen just once. The chain joins TRBV29-1 to TRBJ1-1; D is unresolved. CDR1 and CDR2 (germline): SQVTM, ANQGSEA. With 3 bases removed from V and 3 bases from J, the gap between germline ends came to 17 bases. This CDR3 is 15 amino acids long. CDR3 region: CSVEAFGVSDTEAFF. CDR3 nucleotide sequence: TGCAGCGTTGAGGCTTTCGGGGTCTCGGACACTGAAGCTTTCTTT. Full variable domain (missing parts from reference TRBV29-1 and TRBJ1-1): SAVISQKPSRDICQRGTSLTIQCQVDSQVTMMFWYRQQPGQSLTLIATANQGSEATYESGFVIDKFPISRPNLTFSTLTVSNMSPEDSSIYLCSVEAFGVSDTEAFFGQGTRLTVV.

The chain combines TRBV5-1 with TRBJ2-1; 13 bases line up with TRBD2. V shed 5 bases and J 3 bases; nucleotides not matched to a gene: 11. Germline V gene sequence: CDR1 SGHRS, CDR2 YFSETQ. The CDR3 loop spans 18 amino acids. CDR3 loop: CASRAVPGLAGNYNEQFF. The CDR3 DNA reads TGCGCCAGCAGAGCTGTGCCGGGACTAGCGGGAAACTACAATGAGCAGTTCTTC.

V and J are TRBV6-1 and TRBJ2-7; D is perhaps TRBD1 (5 bases). Germline CDR1 and CDR2: MNHNS and SASEGT. The CDR3 loop spans 14 amino acids. V gave up 8 bases and J gave up 0 bases, with 14 bases separating them. The CDR3 bases are TGTGCCAGCGCTTTTACAGGAGTCTCCTACGAGCAGTACTTC. Translation: CASAFTGVSYEQYF.

The chain has TRBV6-5 and TRBJ1-5, with D uncertain. V lost 2 bases, J lost 6 bases, and 8 bases lay in between. CDR1 is MNHEY and CDR2 is SVGAGI in the germline V gene. There are 13 residues in the CDR3. The CDR3 sequence is CASSYDGVQPQHF. The DNA of the CDR3 is TGTGCCAGCAGTTACGATGGGGTTCAGCCCCAGCATTTT.

The chain carries TRBV13 and TRBJ2-2, with D possibly matching TRBD2 (6 bases). The CDR3 loop spans 15 amino acids. The V gene's germline CDR1 is PRHDT and CDR2 FYEKMQ (reference sequence). Trimming shortened V by 5 bases and J by 0 bases, and 10 bases separated the two germline ends. For the CDR3, the DNA is TGTGCCAGCAGCCGAAGACTAGCGAACACCGGGGAGCTGTTTTTT. Translated: CASSRRLANTGELFF.

The rearrangement links TRBV7-3 to TRBJ2-1, with TRBD2 identical over 7 bases. V lost 1 base and J lost 9; bases outside the gene matches: 3. Per germline, CDR1 SGHTA and CDR2 FQGTGA. The CDR3 is 13 residues long. CDR3 loop: CASSLIAGGEQFF. The CDR3 nucleotides read TGTGCCAGCAGCTTAATAGCGGGCGGTGAGCAGTTCTTC.

The rearrangement joins TRBV11-2 to TRBJ1-4; D not certain. From germline, CDR1 is SGHAT and CDR2 FQNNGV. This CDR3 is built from 12 residues. With 5 bases removed from V and 10 bases from J, the gap between germline ends came to 11 bases. In nucleotides, the CDR3 is TGTGCCAGCAGCGCATCAGGAGGAAAACTGTTTTTT. This codes for CASSASGGKLFF.

About this clone: Sequence at one end of the junction differs from germline and may be a read error. CDR3 coding DNA: TGTGCCAGCAGCCCGGTCGGGAGACAGTCGTTTTTGAACTTT. It is translated as CASSPVGRQSFLNF. The rearrangement links TRBV7-9 to TRBJ1-6; D may be TRBD1 (5 bases). Per germline, CDR1 SEHNR and CDR2 FQNEAQ (reference sequence). This CDR3 spans 14 amino acids.

This chain links TRBV5-4 with TRBJ2-7; no clear D. The germline CDR1 and CDR2 sequences are SGHNT and YYREEE (reference sequence). Trimming removed 2 bases from V and 4 bases from J, with 16 bases in between. The CDR3 loop spans 15 amino acids. The DNA for the CDR3 is TGTGCCAGCAGCTTAGACCTAGAGACTCCGTACGAGCAGTACTTC. As protein: CASSLDLETPYEQYF.

The chain employs TRBV23-1 and TRBJ1-5; D is unresolved. TRBV23-1 is assigned to the ORF class and has an uncertain function. The CDR3 contains 13 residues. Trimming removed 4 bases at V and 4 bases at J, with 8 bases between. The CDR3: CASSRFGNQPQHF. DNA of the CDR3: TGCGCCAGCAGTCGATTCGGTAATCAGCCCCAGCATTTT.

The genes are TRBV18 and TRBJ1-2; TRBD1 might be the D (5 bases). Trimming cost V 2 bases and J 3 bases, with 7 bases left between them. Germline V gives CDR1 KGHSH, CDR2 LQKENI. This CDR3 has 13 amino acids. The CDR3 nucleotides are TGTGCCAGCTCACCAGCGACAGACTATGGCTACACCTTC. This encodes CASSPATDYGYTF. Using reference TRBV18 and TRBJ1-2 for the parts outside the CDR3, the full variable domain is NAGVMQNPRHLVRRRGQEARLRCSPMKGHSHVYWYRQLPEEGLKFMVYLQKENIIDESGMPKERFSAEFPKEGPSILRIQQVVRGDSAAYFCASSPATDYGYTFGSGTRLTVV.

This rearrangement joins TRBV25-1 to TRBJ1-2; 7 nucleotides line up with TRBD1. The J segment lost 4 bases and the V segment lost 8 bases, leaving 7 bases of the junction unmatched. There are 13 residues in the CDR3. CDR1 MGHDK and CDR2 SYGVNS come from the germline V gene. The CDR3 spells CASQPGQSYGYTF. The CDR3 DNA is TGTGCCAGCCAACCGGGACAGTCCTATGGCTACACCTTC.

The chain links TRBV9 to TRBJ2-2; D is undetermined. Trimming cost V 0 bases and J 4 bases, with 7 bases left between them. The germline V gene has CDR1 SGDLS and CDR2 YYNGEE. The length of the CDR3 is 14 residues. CDR3 residues: CASSVDPATGELFF. DNA for the CDR3: TGTGCCAGCAGCGTAGATCCGGCCACCGGGGAGCTGTTTTTT.

This clone was seen a few times. The CDR3 DNA reads as TGTGCCAGCTCACCACCTTCCCGCCCGAACACTGAAGCTTTCTTT. Its translation: CASSPPSRPNTEAFF. The chain joins TRBV18 to TRBJ1-1; D is unresolved. The CDR3 loop spans 15 amino acids. Trimming stripped 0 bases from V and 1 base from J, with 9 bases between. Germline CDR1 KGHSH, CDR2 LQKENI.

This chain uses TRBV19 with TRBJ1-1; D might be TRBD1 (6 bases). The germline V gene encodes CDR1 LNHDA and CDR2 SQIVND (reference sequence). V dropped 3 bases and J dropped 1 base, with 12 bases sitting between them. The length of the CDR3 is 15 residues. The CDR3 coding sequence is TGTGCCAGTAGTATTCGAATACAGGGGAACACTGAAGCTTTCTTT. The encoded protein is CASSIRIQGNTEAFF.